This TCR beta chain came from a study of blood T cell repertoires in COVID-19. Here immunoSEQ multiplex PCR was the method, and the copy in TCRdb shows in-frame clones only, minus some. This table holds around 120,000 clones, around 90% found once. The CDR3 consists of 15 residues. In germline, CDR1 is SGHRS, CDR2 YFSETQ. With V trimmed by 4 bases and J by 6 bases, 11 bases remained unmatched. The rearrangement uses TRBV5-1 and TRBJ2-5; 8 bases map to TRBD1. Sequenced: peripheral blood. This receptor was identified in a man aged 45-65 years with active COVID-19. The CDR3 sequence: CASSHGQGLTQTQYF. The CDR3, as DNA: TGCGCCAGCAGCCACGGACAGGGTTTAACACAGACCCAGTACTTC.